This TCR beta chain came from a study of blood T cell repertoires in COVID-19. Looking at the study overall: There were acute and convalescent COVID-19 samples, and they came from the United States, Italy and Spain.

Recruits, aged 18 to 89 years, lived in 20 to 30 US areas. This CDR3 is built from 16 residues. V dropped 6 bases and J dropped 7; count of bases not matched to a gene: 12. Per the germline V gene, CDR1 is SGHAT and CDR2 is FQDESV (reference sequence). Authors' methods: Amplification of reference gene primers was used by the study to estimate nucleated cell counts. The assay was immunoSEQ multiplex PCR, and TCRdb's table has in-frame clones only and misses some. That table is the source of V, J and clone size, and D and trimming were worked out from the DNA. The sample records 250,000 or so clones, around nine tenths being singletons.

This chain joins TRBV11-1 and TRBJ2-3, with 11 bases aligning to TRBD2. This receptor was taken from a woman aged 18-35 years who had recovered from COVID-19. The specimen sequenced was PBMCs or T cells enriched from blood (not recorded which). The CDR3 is CASSNPGLAGGNTQYF. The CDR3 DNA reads TGTGCCAGCAGTAACCCCGGACTAGCGGGTGGGAATACGCAGTATTTT.